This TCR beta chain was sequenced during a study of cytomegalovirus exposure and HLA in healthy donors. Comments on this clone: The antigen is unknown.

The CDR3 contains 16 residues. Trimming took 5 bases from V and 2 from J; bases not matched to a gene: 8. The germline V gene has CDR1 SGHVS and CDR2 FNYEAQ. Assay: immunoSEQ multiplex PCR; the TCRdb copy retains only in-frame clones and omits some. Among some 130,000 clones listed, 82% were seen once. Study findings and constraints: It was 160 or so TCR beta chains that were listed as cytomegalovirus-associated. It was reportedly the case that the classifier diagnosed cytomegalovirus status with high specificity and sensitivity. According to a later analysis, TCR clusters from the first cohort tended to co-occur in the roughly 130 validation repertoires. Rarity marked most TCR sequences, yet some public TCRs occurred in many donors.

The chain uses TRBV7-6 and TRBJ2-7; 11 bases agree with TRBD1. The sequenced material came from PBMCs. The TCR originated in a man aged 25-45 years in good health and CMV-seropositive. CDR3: CASSPTGTGGPYEQYF. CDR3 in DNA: TGTGCCAGCAGCCCCACCGGGACAGGGGGACCCTACGAGCAGTACTTC.